This TCR beta chain comes out of a study of T cell responses to AZD1222 COVID-19 vaccine. Across the study: Whether given at about 4 or about 12 weeks, second doses were pooled.

With V trimmed by 3 bases and J by 4 bases, 6 bases remained unmatched. From germline, CDR1 is SEHNR and CDR2 FQNEAQ (reference sequence). This CDR3 spans 15 amino acids. Method: immunoSEQ multiplex PCR; TCRdb's copy keeps in-frame clones and lacks some. The sample carries 95,000 to 150,000 clones, roughly 87% recorded once. Concerning this clone: The antigen remains undetermined.

Overall study results and limits: Just five or six AZD1222 recipients were seropositive at baseline. Clonal diversity was possibly underestimated, and white British individuals and females predominated among donors.

The J gene is TRBJ2-3, the V gene TRBV7-9, with 8 bases matching TRBD1. The clonotype comes from an adult in good health. Specimen: peripheral blood, collected on day 0 of AZD1222 vaccination. The CDR3 nucleotides are TGTGCCAGCAGCTTCCAGGGGGCGATCGCAGATACGCAGTATTTT. Its translation: CASSFQGAIADTQYF.